These 5 T cell receptor beta chains originate from one sample sequenced in a study of somatic mutations in cytotoxic T cells in rheumatoid arthritis. The method was immunoSEQ multiplex PCR; TCRdb's version includes in-frame clones alone and lacks a portion of them. This sample has 15,000 or so clones; about four fifths occur once, and the top ten carry less than 35%. Material: CD8+ T cells sorted from blood. The receptors stem from an adult with rheumatoid arthritis.

CDR3 bases: TGTGCCAGCAGCTGGGGACAGGGGGTGTACACTGAAGCTTTCTTT. Amino acid sequence: CASSWGQGVYTEAFF. J is TRBJ1-1 and V is TRBV7-9; TRBD1 matches at 11 bases. The CDR3 is 15 residues long. Looked up from germline, CDR1 is SEHNR and CDR2 is FQNEAQ (reference sequence). V trimming: 4 bases; J trimming: 3 bases; junction bases outside the gene matches: 4.

The chain has TRBV6-6 and TRBJ1-3, with D possibly TRBD1 on 5 matching bases. The germline CDR1 and CDR2 sequences are MNHNY and SVGAGI (reference sequence). The V end lost 8 bases, the J end lost 7 bases, and 9 bases lay between the germline ends. The CDR3 is made up of 11 amino acids. The CDR3 coding sequence is TGTGCCAGCGGGGCAGGGAACACCATATATTTT. Translated: CASGAGNTIYF.

Of note for this clone: One junction end disagrees with the germline gene, perhaps due to a read error. The rearrangement joins TRBV30 to TRBJ2-5; 7 bases agree with TRBD2. The CDR3 length is 12 residues. Germline CDR1 GTSNPN, CDR2 SVGIG (reference sequence). The CDR3 is CAAGRLEETQYF. CDR3 nucleotides: TGTGCAGCCGGGAGGCTAGAAGAAACCCAGTACTTC.

The chain has TRBV7-2 and TRBJ1-4, with a possible D match to TRBD1 (5 bases). Germline assignment: CDR1 SGHTA and CDR2 FQGNSA. Between the trimmed V and J ends, which lost 6 bases and 7 bases, there was a span of 21 bases. The length of the CDR3 is 16 residues. CDR3 DNA: TGTGCCAGCAGTTTATCTTCCCGGGGGTTAGGTGAAAAACTGTTTTTT. This encodes CASSLSSRGLGEKLFF.

This rearrangement joins TRBV12-5 to TRBJ2-1; 14 positions agree with TRBD2. V dropped 7 bases and J dropped 7; count of bases not matched to a gene: 6. This CDR3 is 15 amino acids long. Per the germline V gene, CDR1 is LGHNT and CDR2 is FRNRAP. The CDR3 region is CASAQGLAGANEQFF. The CDR3, as DNA: TGTGCTAGTGCCCAGGGACTAGCGGGAGCGAATGAGCAGTTCTTC.